This is a list of T cell receptor beta chains from one sample in a study of T-cell memory formation after mild COVID-19. In TCRdb, the 5' RACE reads were re-called with MiXCR into one record per CDR3 protein. The sample includes around 440,000 distinct CDR3 sequences, about 18% seen only once; the top ten take 9% to 15%. The source material was PBMCs or a T cell subset sorted from them (not recorded which). The receptor set was obtained from an adult woman who had mild COVID-19 (a few samples of this study predate the infection). Cell type and time point are not known. Each CDR3 is given with its conserved first and last residue. Each record gives: CDR3 protein, D gene, V gene. The D gene is left open where the match is weak.

CASSLDGISGTDTQYF - TRBV7-9
CASTGQGMNTGELFF TRBD1 TRBV2
CASSLTAGGETQYF TRBD2 TRBV7-3
CASRREQYF - TRBV19
CSGRTGGVEKLFF TRBD1 TRBV29-1
CASSSTSVLAEQYF TRBD2 TRBV19
CSARAGTTSYNEQFF - TRBV20-1
CASSYWQGDTEAFF TRBD1 TRBV6-5
CASSLGTGVETQYF TRBD1 TRBV12-3/TRBV12-4
CAGAGDRWGDTQYF - TRBV5-4
CSAAPGWGFQETQYF - TRBV20-1
CAWGTGGFSGNTIYF TRBD1 TRBV30
CASSPGVRNTEAFF - TRBV7-6
CASSPDYFYEQYF - TRBV4-3
CSARQASGSNNEQFF TRBD2 TRBV20-1
CATSEPGLETQYF - TRBV24-1
CASSFNTRELFF - TRBV12-3/TRBV12-4
CASSVAKSGGVTEAFF - TRBV9
CSGTGSGEQFF TRBD1 TRBV29-1
CSAPGAGGMNTEAFF TRBD1 TRBV29-1
CASSSDTGGEDTQYF TRBD1 TRBV7-9
CAWSGDGFTDTQYF - TRBV30
CASSLRFGESSGANVLTF - TRBV7-3
CASSFFGRAEQYF - TRBV6-2/TRBV6-3
CSVSGGRSYEQYF TRBD2 TRBV20-1
CASTYFDRTYEQYF - TRBV5-6
CASRFRGRLYGYTF TRBD1 TRBV12-3/TRBV12-4
CASSPGQMMFF TRBD1 TRBV27
CASSLAGALLVF - TRBV7-2
CASVRSWPSGANVLTF - TRBV2
CASRLTSGTDTQYF TRBD2 TRBV6-2/TRBV6-3
CASSYRKGLDETQYF - TRBV6-2/TRBV6-3
CASSLPGQSAGEAFF TRBD1 TRBV12-3/TRBV12-4
CASSLIPPGNEQFF - TRBV5-4
CASSSPFGGEDEQYF - TRBV27
CASSHREVDTEAFF - TRBV3-1
CAWLGQAQRGTQYF TRBD1 TRBV30
CASQGALGNTEAFF TRBD1 TRBV5-1
CATSAAGSGELFF - TRBV24-1
CASSDRWGQETQYF - TRBV6-1
CSASQEPGGHLF - TRBV20-1
CASSQTSGTQETQYF TRBD2 TRBV4-2
CSASPFERGGTDTQYF TRBD2 TRBV20-1
CATSDRLGRSSPYIWFF - TRBV24-1
CASSLRQESDGYTF - TRBV7-8
CASSQGPNNSPLHF - TRBV5-1
CASSEWGTGSVYEQYF - TRBV25-1
CASSQAGIGSSPLHF - TRBV4-1
CASSFALQGFGYTF - TRBV7-9
CASTSGSIYNEQFF TRBD2 TRBV5-1
CASSATSMETQYF - TRBV11-1
CATSRGPQGNTEAFF - TRBV15
CASSQGGRVGYTF - TRBV4-1
CASSLVGQGAPGANVLTF TRBD1 TRBV5-1